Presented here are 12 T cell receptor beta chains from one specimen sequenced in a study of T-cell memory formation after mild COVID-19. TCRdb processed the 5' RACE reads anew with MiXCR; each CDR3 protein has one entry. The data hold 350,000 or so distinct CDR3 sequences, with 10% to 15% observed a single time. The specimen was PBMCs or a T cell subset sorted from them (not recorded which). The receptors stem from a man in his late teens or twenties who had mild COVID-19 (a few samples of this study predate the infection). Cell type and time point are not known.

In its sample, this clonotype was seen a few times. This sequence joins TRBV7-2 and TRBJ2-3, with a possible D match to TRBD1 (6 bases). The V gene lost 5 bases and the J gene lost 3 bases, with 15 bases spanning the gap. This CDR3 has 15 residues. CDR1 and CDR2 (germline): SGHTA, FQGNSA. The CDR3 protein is CASSPAARGTDTQYF. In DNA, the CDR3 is TGTGCCAGCAGCCCCGCGGCAAGGGGGACAGATACGCAGTATTTT.

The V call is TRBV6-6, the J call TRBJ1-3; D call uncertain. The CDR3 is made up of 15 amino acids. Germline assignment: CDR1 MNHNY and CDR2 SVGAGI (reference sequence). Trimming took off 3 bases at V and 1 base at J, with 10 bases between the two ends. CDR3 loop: CASSYAAGSGNTIYF. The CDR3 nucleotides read TGTGCCAGCAGTTATGCGGCCGGTTCTGGAAACACCATATATTTT.

The CDR3 DNA reads as TGTGCCAGCACCAGCTGGGGAGGGAGCACAGATACGCAGTATTTT. It encodes CASTSWGGSTDTQYF. The chain employs TRBV28 and TRBJ2-3, with TRBD2 matching 7 bases. Germline assignment: CDR1 MDHEN and CDR2 SYDVKM. CDR3 size: 15 residues. The V gene end was trimmed by 7 bases and the J gene end by 0 bases; junction bases not matched to a gene: 7.

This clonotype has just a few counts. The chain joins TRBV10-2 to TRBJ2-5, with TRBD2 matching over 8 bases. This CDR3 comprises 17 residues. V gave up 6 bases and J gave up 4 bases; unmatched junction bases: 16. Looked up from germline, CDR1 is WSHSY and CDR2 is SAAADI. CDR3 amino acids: CASSRDALELAGETQYF. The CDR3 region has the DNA TGCGCCAGCAGCCGAGATGCTTTGGAGCTAGCGGGAGAGACCCAGTACTTC.

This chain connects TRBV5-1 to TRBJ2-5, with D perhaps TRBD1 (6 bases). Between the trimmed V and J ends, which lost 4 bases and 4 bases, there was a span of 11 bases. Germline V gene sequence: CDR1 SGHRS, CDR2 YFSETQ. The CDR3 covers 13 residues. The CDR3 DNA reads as TGCGCCAGCAGCCAACCAGGGGCAGAGACCCAGTACTTC. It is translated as CASSQPGAETQYF.

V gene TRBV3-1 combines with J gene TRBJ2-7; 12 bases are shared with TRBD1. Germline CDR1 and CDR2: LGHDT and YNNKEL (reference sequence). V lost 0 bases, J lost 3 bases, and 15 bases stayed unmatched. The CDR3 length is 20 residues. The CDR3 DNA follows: TGTGCCAGCAGCCAAGATCGGGTGGGACAGGGGGCGGCCCCTTTCTACGAGCAGTACGTC. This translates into CASSQDRVGQGAAPFYEQYV.

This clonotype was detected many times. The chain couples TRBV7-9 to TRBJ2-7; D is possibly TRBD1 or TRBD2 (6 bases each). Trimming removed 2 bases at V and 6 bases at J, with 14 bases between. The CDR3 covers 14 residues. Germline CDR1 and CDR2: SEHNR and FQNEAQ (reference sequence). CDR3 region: CASSLIGGGTEQYV. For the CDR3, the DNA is TGTGCCAGCAGCTTAATCGGAGGGGGTACCGAGCAGTACGTC.

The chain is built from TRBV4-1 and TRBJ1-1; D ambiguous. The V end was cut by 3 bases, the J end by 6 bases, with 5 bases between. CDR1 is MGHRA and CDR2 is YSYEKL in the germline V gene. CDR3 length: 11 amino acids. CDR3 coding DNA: TGCGCCAGCAGCCATTTAGCTGAAGCTTTCTTT. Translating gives CASSHLAEAFF.

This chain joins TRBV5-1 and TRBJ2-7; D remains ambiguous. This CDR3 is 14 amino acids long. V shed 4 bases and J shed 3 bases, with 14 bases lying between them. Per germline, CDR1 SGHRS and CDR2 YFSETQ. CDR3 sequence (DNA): TGCGCCAGCAGCGGGTCCCCGGTTTACTACGAGCAGTACTTC. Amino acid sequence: CASSGSPVYYEQYF.

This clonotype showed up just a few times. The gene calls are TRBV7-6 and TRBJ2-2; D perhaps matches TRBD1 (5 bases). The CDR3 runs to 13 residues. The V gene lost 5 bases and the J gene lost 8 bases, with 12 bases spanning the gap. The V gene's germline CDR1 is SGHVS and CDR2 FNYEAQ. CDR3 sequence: CASSLGVLGELFF. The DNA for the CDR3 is TGTGCCAGCAGCCTAGGGGTCTTAGGGGAGCTGTTTTTT.

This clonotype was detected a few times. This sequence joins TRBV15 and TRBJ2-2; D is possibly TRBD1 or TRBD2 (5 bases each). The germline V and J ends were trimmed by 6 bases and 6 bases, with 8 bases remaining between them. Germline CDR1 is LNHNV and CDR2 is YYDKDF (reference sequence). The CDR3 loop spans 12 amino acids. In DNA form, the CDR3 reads TGTGCCACCAGGCAGGGAGCCGGGGAGCTGTTTTTT. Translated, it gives CATRQGAGELFF.

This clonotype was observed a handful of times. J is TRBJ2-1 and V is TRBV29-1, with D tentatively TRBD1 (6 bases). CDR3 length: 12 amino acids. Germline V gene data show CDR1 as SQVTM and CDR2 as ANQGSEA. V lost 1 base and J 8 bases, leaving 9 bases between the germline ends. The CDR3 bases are TGCAGCGTTGAAGCCAGGGGAGATGAGCAGTTCTTC. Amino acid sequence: CSVEARGDEQFF.